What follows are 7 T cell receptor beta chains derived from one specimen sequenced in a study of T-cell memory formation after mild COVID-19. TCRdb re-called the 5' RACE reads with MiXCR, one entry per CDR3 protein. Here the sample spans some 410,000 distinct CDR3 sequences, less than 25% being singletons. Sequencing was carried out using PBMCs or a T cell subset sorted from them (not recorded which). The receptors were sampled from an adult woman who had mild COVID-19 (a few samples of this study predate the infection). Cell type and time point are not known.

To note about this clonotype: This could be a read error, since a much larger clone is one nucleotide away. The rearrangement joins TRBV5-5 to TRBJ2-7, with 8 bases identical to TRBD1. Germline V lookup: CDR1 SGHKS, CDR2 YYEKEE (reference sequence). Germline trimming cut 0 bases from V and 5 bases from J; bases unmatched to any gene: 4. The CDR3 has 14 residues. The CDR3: CASSLGQGFDEQYF. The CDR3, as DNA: TGTGCCAGCAGCTTGGGACAGGGGTTCGACGAGCAGTACTTC.

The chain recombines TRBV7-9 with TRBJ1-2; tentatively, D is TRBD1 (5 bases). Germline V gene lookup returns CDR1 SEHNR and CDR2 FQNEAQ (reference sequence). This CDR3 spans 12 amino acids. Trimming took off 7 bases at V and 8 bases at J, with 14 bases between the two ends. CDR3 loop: CASTLQGVGYTF. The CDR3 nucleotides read TGTGCCAGCACCCTCCAGGGCGTCGGCTACACCTTC. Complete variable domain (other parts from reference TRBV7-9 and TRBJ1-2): DTGVSQNPRHKITKRGQNVTFRCDPISEHNRLYWYRQTLGQGPEFLTYFQNEAQLEKSRLLSDRFSAERPKGSFSTLEIQRTEQGDSAMYLCASTLQGVGYTFGSGTRLTVV.

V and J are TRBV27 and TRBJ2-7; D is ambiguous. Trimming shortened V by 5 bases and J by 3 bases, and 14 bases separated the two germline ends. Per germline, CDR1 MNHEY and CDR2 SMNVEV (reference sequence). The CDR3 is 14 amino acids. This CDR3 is CASSAEKVLYEQYF. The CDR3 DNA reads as TGTGCCAGCAGTGCCGAAAAAGTGCTCTACGAGCAGTACTTC.

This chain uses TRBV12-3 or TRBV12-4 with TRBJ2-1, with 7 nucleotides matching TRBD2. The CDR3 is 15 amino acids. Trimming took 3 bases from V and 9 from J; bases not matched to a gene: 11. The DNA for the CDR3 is TGTGCCAGCAGTTTCCGGACTGCGCCGGGGGGTGAGCAGTTCTTC. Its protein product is CASSFRTAPGGEQFF.

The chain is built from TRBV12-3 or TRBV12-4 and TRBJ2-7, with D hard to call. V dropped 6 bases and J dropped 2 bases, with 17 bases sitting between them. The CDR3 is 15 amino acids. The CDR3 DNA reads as TGTGCCAGCAGCCCATCTATTGGCCAGACCTACGAGCAGTACTTC. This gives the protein CASSPSIGQTYEQYF.

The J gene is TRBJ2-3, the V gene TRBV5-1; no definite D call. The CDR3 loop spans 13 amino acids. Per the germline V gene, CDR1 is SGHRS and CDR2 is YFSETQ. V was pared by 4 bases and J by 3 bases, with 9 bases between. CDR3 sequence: CASSRDETDTQYF. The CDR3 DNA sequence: TGCGCCAGCAGCCGAGACGAGACAGATACGCAGTATTTT.

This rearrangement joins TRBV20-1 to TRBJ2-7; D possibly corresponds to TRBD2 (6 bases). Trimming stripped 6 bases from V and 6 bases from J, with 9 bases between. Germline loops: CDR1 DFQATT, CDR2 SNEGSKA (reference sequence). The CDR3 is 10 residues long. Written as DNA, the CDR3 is TGCAGTGCCGCGGGACGCGAGCAGTACTTC. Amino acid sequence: CSAAGREQYF.